In its sample, the clone carrying this TCR beta chain was seen many times. Its target is not known. The CDR3 covers 13 residues. The J segment lost 7 bases and the V segment lost 4 bases, leaving 5 bases of the junction unmatched. TCRdb reprocessed the 5' RACE reads with MiXCR, giving one entry per CDR3 protein. This table holds 250,000 to 400,000 distinct CDR3 sequences, approximately 10% found once. The data derive from a study of CD8 T cells in ankylosing spondylitis. Study findings and constraints: Significant enrichment of disease-linked clones was reportedly seen in matched ankylosing spondylitis synovial fluid.

The TCR originated in a female donor with ankylosing spondylitis or in good health (not recorded which). The sample taken for sequencing was blood, either unsorted or a sorted T cell fraction (not recorded which). The V call is TRBV12-3 or TRBV12-4, the J call TRBJ2-7; 9 bases align to TRBD1. The CDR3 DNA follows: TGTGCCAGCAGTTCCTCCGGGACAGGGGAGCAGTACTTC. Protein sequence: CASSSSGTGEQYF.